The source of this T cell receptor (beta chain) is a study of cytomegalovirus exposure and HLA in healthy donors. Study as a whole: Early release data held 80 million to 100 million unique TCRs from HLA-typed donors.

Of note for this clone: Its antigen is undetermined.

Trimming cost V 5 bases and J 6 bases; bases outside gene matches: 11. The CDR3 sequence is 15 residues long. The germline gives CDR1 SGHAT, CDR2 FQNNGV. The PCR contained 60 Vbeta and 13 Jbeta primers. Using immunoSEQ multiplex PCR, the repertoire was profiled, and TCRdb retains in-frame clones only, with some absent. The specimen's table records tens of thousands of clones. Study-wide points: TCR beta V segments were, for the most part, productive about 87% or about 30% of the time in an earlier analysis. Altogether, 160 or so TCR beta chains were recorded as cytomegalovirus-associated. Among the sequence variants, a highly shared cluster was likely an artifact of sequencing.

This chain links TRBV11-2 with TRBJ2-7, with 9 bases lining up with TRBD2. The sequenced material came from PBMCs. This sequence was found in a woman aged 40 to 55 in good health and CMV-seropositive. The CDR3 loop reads CASSPLIAGGLEQYF. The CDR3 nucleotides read TGTGCCAGCAGCCCGTTAATCGCGGGAGGGCTCGAGCAGTACTTC.